This T cell receptor beta chain was retrieved from a study of cytomegalovirus exposure and HLA in healthy donors. Whole-study context: In an earlier analysis, some 110 million unique TCR beta sequences were found from some 170 million T cells.

This clone was observed once. It was with 60 Vbeta and 13 Jbeta primers that the PCR ran. Data came from immunoSEQ multiplex PCR; TCRdb stores just in-frame clones and leaves some out. The sample includes 90,000 to 150,000 clones, 60% to 85% of them seen just once. The length of the CDR3 is 15 residues. The V segment lost 1 base and the J segment 3 bases; nucleotides outside the gene matches: 4. The germline V gene has CDR1 SGDLS and CDR2 YYNGEE. The sample comprised PBMCs. This receptor was obtained from a woman in her twenties or thirties in good health and CMV-seropositive. The rearrangement links TRBV9 to TRBJ1-2; 9 positions agree with TRBD1. CDR3 sequence reads: CASSVHGDRDYGYTF. CDR3 nucleotides: TGTGCCAGCAGCGTACACGGGGACAGGGACTATGGCTACACCTTC.